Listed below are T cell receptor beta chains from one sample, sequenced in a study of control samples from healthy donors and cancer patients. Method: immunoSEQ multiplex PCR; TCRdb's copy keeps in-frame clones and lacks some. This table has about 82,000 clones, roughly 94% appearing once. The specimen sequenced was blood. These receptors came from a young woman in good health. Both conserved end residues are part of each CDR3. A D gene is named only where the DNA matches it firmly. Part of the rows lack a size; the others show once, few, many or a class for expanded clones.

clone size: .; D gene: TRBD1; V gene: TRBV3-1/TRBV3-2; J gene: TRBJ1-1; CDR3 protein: CASSPLGGFGTEAFF; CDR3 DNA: TGTGCCAGCAGCCCGCTAGGGGGCTTTGGGACTGAAGCTTTCTTT
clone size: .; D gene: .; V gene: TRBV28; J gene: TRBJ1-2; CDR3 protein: CASSGQYGYTF; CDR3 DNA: TGTGCCAGCAGTGGTCAATATGGCTACACCTTC
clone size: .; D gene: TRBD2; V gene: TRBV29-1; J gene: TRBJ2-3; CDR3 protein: CSVESLADNQNTQYF; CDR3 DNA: TGCAGCGTTGAATCCCTAGCGGACAACCAAAATACGCAGTATTTT
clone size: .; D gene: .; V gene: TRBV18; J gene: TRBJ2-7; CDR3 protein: CASSPRTEEEQYF; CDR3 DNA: TGTGCCAGCTCCCCGAGGACAGAAGAGGAGCAGTACTTC
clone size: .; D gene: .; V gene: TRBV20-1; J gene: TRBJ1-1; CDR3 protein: CSGLSTEAFF; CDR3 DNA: TGCAGTGGGTTGAGCACTGAAGCTTTCTTT
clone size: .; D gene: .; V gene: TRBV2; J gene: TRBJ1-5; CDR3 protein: CASSEWDSNQPQHF; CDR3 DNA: TGTGCCAGCAGTGAATGGGACAGCAATCAGCCCCAGCATTTT
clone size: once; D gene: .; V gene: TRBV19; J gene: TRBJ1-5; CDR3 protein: CASKLSGTDKYSNQPQHF; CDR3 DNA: TGTGCCAGTAAACTTTCCGGGACGGACAAATATAGCAATCAGCCCCAGCATTTT
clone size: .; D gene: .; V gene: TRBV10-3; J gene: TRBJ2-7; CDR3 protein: CAIREPGLPYEQYF; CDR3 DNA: TGTGCCATCAGGGAACCGGGACTCCCCTACGAGCAGTACTTC
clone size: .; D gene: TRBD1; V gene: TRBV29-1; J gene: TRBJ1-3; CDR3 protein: CSAETSTGAGNTIYF; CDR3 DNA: TGCAGCGCCGAGACTTCAACAGGGGCTGGAAACACCATATATTTT
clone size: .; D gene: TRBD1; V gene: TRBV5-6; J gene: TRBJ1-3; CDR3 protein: CASSPLPGQDGNTIYF; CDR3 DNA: TGTGCCAGCAGCCCACTACCGGGACAGGATGGAAACACCATATATTTT
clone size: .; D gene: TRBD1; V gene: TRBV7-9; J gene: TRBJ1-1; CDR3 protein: CASSSRPGWDRGTAEAFF; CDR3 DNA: TGTGCCAGCAGCTCCAGGCCCGGTTGGGACAGGGGGACCGCTGAAGCTTTCTTT
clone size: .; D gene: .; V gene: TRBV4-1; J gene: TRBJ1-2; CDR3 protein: CASSQVEPGTNGYTF; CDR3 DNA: TGCGCCAGCAGCCAAGTAGAACCCGGGACCAACGGCTACACCTTC
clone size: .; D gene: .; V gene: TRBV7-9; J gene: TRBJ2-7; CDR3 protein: CASSLFDEQYF; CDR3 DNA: TGTGCCAGCAGCTTATTTGACGAGCAGTACTTC
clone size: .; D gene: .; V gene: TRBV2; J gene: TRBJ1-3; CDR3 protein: CASSESVFNTIYF; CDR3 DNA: TGTGCCAGCAGTGAGAGTGTATTTAACACCATATATTTT
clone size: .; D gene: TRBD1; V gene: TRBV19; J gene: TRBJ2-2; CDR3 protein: CASSIEGRSTGRTGELFF; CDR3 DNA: TGTGCCAGTAGTATAGAGGGTAGGTCGACAGGGCGGACCGGGGAGCTGTTTTTT
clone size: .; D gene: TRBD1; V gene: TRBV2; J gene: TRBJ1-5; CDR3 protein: CASSSQGLSNQPQHF; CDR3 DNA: TGTGCCAGCAGTTCACAGGGGCTTAGCAATCAGCCCCAGCATTTT
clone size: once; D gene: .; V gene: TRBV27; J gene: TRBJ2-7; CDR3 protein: CASSLVGGLGGTQSYEQYF; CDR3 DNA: TGTGCCAGCAGTTTAGTCGGCGGGTTGGGCGGGACACAATCCTACGAGCAGTACTTC
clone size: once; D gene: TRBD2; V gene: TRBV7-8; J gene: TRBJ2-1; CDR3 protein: CANGRADNEQFF; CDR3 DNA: TGTGCCAACGGGAGGGCCGACAATGAGCAGTTCTTC
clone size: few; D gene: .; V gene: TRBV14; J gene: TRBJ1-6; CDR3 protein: CASSQGGSYNSPLHF; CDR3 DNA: TGTGCCAGCAGCCAAGGGGGCTCCTATAATTCACCCCTCCACTTT
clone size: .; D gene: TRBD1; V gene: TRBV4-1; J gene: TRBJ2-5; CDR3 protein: CASSQEQGAMKQETQYF; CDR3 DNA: TGCGCCAGCAGCCAAGAACAGGGGGCGATGAAACAAGAGACCCAGTACTTC
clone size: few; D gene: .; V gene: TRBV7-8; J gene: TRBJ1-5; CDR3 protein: CASSWEQGQPQHF; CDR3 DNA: TGTGCCAGCAGCTGGGAACAGGGCCAGCCCCAGCATTTT
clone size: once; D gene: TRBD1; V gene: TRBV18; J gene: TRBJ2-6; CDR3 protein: CASSQGTGAGANVLTF; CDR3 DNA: TGTGCCAGCTCGCAAGGGACAGGGGCTGGGGCCAACGTCCTGACTTTC
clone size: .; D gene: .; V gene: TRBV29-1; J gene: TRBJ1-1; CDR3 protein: CSVGGGTEAFF; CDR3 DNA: TGCAGCGTTGGGGGGGGCACTGAAGCTTTCTTT
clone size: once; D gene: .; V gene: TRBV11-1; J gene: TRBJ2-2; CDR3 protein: CASSLARLNTGELFF; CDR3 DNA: TGTGCCAGCAGCTTAGCGCGGCTTAACACCGGGGAGCTGTTTTTT
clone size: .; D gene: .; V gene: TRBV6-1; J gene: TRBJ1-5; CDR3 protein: CASSEVAKGQYHQPQHF; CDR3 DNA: TGTGCCAGCAGTGAAGTCGCGAAAGGACAGTACCATCAGCCCCAGCATTTT
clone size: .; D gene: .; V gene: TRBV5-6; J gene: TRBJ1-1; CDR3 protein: CASSLVRNTEAFF; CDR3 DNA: TGTGCCAGCAGCTTGGTACGGAACACTGAAGCTTTCTTT
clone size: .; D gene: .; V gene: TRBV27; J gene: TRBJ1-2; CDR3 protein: CASSLLGNRGYTF; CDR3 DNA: TGTGCCAGCAGTCTCTTAGGGAATAGGGGCTACACCTTC
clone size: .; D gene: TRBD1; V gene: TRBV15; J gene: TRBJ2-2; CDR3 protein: CATSSTPRGQMNTGELFF; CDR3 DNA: TGTGCCACCAGCAGCACCCCTCGGGGACAGATGAACACCGGGGAGCTGTTTTTT
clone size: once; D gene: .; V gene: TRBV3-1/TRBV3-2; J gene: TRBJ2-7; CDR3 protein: CASSHGTQTWGTPYEQYF; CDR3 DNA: TGTGCCAGCAGCCACGGCACCCAGACTTGGGGGACTCCCTACGAGCAGTACTTC
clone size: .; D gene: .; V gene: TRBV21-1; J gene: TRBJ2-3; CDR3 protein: CASSKVPSGRCLPDTQYF; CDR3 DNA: TGTGCCAGCAGCAAAGTGCCTAGCGGGAGGTGTTTGCCAGATACGCAGTATTTT
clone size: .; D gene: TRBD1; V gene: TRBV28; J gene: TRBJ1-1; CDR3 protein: CASSPQRTGRNTEAFF; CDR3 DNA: TGTGCCAGCAGTCCCCAACGGACAGGAAGAAACACTGAAGCTTTCTTT
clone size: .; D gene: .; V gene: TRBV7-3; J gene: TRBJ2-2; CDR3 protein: CASSLYGPNTGELFF; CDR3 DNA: TGTGCCAGCAGCTTATACGGACCGAACACCGGGGAGCTGTTTTTT
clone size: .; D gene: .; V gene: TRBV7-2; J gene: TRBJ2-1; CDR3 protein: CASSPFPRGSYNEQFF; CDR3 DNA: TGTGCCAGCAGCCCCTTCCCCCGCGGTTCCTACAATGAGCAGTTCTTC
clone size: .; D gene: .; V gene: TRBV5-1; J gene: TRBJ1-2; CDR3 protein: CASSPGAVRDRYSF; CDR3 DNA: TGCGCCAGCAGCCCGGGGGCAGTCCGGGACCGCTATTCCTTC
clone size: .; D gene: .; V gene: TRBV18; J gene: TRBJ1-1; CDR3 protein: CASSPYKGDTEAFF; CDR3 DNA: TGTGCCAGCTCACCTTACAAGGGGGACACTGAAGCTTTCTTT
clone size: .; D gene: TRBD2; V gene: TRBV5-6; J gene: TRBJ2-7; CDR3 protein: CASIPPGGAPYEQYF; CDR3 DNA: TGTGCCAGCATTCCCCCCGGGGGGGCCCCATACGAGCAGTACTTC
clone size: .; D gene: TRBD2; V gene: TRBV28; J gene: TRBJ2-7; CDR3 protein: CASNGLAGGAREQYF; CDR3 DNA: TGTGCCAGCAATGGGCTAGCGGGGGGGGCGCGGGAGCAGTACTTC